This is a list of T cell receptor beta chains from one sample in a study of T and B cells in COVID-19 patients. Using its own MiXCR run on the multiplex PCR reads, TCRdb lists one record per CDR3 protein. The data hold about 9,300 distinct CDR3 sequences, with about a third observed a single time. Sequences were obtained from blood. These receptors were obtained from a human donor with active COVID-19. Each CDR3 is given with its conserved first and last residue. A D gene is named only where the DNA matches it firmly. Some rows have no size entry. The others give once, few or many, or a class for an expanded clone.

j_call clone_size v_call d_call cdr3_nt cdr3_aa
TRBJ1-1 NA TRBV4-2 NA TGTGCCAGCAGCAACGACGTGAACACTGAAGCTTTCTTT CASSNDVNTEAFF
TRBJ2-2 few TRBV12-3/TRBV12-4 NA TGTGCCAGCAGCCCCTTTTTAGGACAGAGAGTTCTGAACACCGGGGAGCTGTTTTTT CASSPFLGQRVLNTGELFF
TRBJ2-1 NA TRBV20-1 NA TGCAGTGCTCCCGACTACAATGAGCAGTTCTTC CSAPDYNEQFF
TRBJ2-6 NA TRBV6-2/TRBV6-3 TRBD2 TGTGCCAGCAGTATCCGGGGGGGAGCTGGGGCCAACGTCCTGACTTTC CASSIRGGAGANVLTF
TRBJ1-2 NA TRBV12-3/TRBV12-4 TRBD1 TGTGCCAGCAGTTGGACAGGGGCTAACTATGGCTACACCTTC CASSWTGANYGYTF
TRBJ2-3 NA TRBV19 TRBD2 TGTGCCAGTAGTATATTAGCGGGGGGGCCCCGGGCAGATACGCAGTATTTT CASSILAGGPRADTQYF
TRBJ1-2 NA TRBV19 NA TGTGCCAGTAGGCACCGGGACACCTATGGCTACACCTTC CASRHRDTYGYTF
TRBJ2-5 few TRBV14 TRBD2 TGTGCCAGCAGCCAGGAACTAGCGGGGGTCCAAGAGACCCAGTACTTC CASSQELAGVQETQYF
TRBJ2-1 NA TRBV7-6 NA TGTGCCAGCAGCTTACCCGGCGGAGGGGGGGGAGAGCAGTTCTTC CASSLPGGGGGEQFF
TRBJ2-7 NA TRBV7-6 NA TGTGCCAGCAGCTTAGCGGAGAAAACCTACGAGCAGTACTTC CASSLAEKTYEQYF
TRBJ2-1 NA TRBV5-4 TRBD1 TGTGCCAGCAGCCCCCCGGGACAGGTTAACAATGAGCAGTTCTTC CASSPPGQVNNEQFF
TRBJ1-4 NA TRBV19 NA TGTGCCAGTAGTATACAGGTGTCTAATGAAAAACTGTTTTTT CASSIQVSNEKLFF
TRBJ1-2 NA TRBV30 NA TGTGCCTGGAGTGCCGCCACAAACTATGGCTACACCTTC CAWSAATNYGYTF
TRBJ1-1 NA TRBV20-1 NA TGCAGTGCTAGAGAAGATAGAGATAAAGCTTTCTTT CSAREDRDKAFF
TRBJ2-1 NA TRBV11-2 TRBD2 TGTGCCAGCAGCCGGACTAGCGGGGACTACAATGAGCAGTTCTTC CASSRTSGDYNEQFF